This entry features one TCR beta chain sequence. V lost 0 bases to trimming and J lost 8 bases; unmatched junction nucleotides: 7. Looked up from germline, CDR1 is SGHRS and CDR2 is YFSETQ. The CDR3 is 15 amino acids. The sample is drawn from a study of blood T cell repertoires in COVID-19. Overall study context: COVID-19 samples collected from the United States, Italy and Spain covered acute and convalescent phases. T cells, B-cell-depleted T cells, or PBMCs provided the cDNA or gDNA that served as material.

Original data processing: Using reference gene primer amplification, nucleated cell counts were estimated. Assay used: immunoSEQ multiplex PCR; TCRdb lists only in-frame clones, some missing. V and J calls and clone size are those listed in that table; D and trimming were worked out from the DNA. The sample contains 150,000 or so clones, almost 90% of which appear only once. This clonotype was obtained from a human donor in a cohort sampled during active COVID-19. The specimen was peripheral blood. This rearrangement joins TRBV5-1 to TRBJ2-1, with 8 bases identical to TRBD2. CDR3 in DNA: TGCGCCAGCAGCTTGGGGGGACTAGATATCGATGAGCAGTTCTTC. Translated: CASSLGGLDIDEQFF.